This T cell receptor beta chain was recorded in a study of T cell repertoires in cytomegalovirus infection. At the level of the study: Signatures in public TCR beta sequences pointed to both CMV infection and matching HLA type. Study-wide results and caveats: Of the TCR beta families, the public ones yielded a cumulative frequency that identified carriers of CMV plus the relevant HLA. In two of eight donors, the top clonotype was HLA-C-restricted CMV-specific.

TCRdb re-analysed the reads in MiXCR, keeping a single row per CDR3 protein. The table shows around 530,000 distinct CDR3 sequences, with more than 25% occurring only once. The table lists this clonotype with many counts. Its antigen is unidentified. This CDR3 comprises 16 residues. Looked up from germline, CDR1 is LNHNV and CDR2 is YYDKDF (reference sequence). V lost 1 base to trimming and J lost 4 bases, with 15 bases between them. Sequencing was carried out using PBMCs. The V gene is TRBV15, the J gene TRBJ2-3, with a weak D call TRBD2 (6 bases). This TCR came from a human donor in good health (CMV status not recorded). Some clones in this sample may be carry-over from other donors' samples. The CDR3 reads CATSRVRGVGSDTQYF. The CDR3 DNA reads TGTGCCACCAGCAGAGTACGCGGGGTAGGCTCAGATACGCAGTATTTT.